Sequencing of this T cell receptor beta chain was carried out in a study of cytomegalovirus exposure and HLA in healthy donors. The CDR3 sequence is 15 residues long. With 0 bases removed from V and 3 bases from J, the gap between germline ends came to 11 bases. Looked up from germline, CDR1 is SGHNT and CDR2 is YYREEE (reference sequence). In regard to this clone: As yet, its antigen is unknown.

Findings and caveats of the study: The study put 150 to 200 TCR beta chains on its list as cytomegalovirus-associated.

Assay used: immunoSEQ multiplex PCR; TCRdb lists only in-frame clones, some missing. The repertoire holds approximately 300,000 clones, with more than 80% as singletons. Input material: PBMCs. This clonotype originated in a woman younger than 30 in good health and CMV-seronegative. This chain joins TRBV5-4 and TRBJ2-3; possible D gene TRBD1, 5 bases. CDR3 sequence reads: CASSLDSRETDTQYF. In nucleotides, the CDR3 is TGTGCCAGCAGCTTGGATTCCAGGGAAACAGATACGCAGTATTTT.